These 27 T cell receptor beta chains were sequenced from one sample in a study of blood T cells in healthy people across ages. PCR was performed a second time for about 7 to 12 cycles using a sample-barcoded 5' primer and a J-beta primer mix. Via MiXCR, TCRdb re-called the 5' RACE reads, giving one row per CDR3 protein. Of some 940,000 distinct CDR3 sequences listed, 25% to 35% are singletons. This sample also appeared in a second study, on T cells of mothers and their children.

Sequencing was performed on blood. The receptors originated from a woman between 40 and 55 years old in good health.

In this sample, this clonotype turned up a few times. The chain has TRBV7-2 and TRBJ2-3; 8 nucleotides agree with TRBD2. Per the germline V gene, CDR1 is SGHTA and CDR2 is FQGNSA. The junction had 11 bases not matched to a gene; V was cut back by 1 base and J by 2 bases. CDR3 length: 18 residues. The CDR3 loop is CASSLVPSGGGITDTQYF. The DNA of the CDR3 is TGTGCCAGCAGCTTAGTGCCCTCGGGAGGGGGGATCACAGATACGCAGTATTTT.

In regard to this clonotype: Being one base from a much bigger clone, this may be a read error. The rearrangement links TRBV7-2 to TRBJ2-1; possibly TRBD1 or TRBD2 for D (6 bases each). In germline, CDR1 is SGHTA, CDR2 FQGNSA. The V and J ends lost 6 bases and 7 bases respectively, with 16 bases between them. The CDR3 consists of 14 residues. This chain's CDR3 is CASREMRGANEQFF. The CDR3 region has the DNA TGTGCCAGCAGGGAAATGAGGGGGGCGAATGAGCAGTTCTTC. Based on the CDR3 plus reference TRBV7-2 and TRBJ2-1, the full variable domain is GAGVSQSPSNKVTEKGKDVELRCDPISGHTALYWYRQSLGQGLEFLIYFQGNSAPDKSGLPSDRFSAERTGGSVSTLTIQRTQQEDSAVYLCASREMRGANEQFFGPGTRLTVL.

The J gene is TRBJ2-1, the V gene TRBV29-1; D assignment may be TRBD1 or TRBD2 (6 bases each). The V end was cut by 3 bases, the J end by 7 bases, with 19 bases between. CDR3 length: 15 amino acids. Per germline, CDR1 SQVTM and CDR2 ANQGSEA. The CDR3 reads CSVEDGGPLRNEQFF. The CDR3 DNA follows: TGCAGCGTTGAGGACGGGGGCCCCTTGAGGAATGAGCAGTTCTTC.

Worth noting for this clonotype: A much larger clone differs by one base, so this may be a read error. As DNA, the CDR3 is TGTGCCAGCAGTTTTCGGGGGACTCAAGAGACCCAGTTCTTC. Translated, it gives CASSFRGTQETQFF. The J gene is TRBJ2-5, the V gene TRBV27, with D possibly matching TRBD2 (6 bases). The better agreement between TRBJ2-1 and the DNA end casts doubt on the J call. CDR3 length equals 14 residues. From germline, CDR1 is MNHEY and CDR2 SMNVEV (reference sequence).

CDR3 DNA: TGTGCCAGCAGTTTAGTGTGGGAGGCCTACGAGCAGTACTTC. Protein sequence: CASSLVWEAYEQYF. This rearrangement joins TRBV27 to TRBJ2-7, with D possibly TRBD2 on 6 matching bases. CDR1 and CDR2 from the germline V gene are MNHEY and SMNVEV (reference sequence). The CDR3 is 14 amino acids. The germline V and J ends were trimmed by 2 bases and 2 bases, with 10 bases remaining between them.

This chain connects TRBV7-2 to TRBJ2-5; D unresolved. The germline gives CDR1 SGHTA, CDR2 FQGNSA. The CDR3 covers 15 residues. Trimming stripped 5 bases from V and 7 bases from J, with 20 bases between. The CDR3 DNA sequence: TGTGCCAGCAGCCCGAGTCGGGCGAGCTCCGGGACCCAGTACTTC. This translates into CASSPSRASSGTQYF.

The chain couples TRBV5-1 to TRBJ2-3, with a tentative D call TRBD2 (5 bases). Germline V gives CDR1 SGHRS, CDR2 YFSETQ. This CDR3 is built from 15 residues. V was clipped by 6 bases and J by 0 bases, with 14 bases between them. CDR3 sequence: CASTLFAGSTDTQYF. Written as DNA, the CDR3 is TGCGCCAGCACCCTCTTCGCGGGTAGCACAGATACGCAGTATTTT. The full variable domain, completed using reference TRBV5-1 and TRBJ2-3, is KAGVTQTPRYLIKTRGQQVTLSCSPISGHRSVSWYQQTPGQGLQFLFEYFSETQRNKGNFPGRFSGRQFSNSRSEMNVSTLELGDSALYLCASTLFAGSTDTQYFGPGTRLTVL.

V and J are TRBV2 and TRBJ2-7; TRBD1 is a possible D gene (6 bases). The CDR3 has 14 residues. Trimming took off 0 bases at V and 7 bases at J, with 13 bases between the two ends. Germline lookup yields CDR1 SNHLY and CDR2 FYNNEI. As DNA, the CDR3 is TGTGCCAGCAGTGAAGCTTTGGACAGCAATGAGCAGTACTTC. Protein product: CASSEALDSNEQYF. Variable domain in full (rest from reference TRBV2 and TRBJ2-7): EPEVTQTPSHQVTQMGQEVILRCVPISNHLYFYWYRQILGQKVEFLVSFYNNEISEKSEIFDDQFSVERPDGSNFTLKIRSTKLEDSAMYFCASSEALDSNEQYFGPGTRLTVT.

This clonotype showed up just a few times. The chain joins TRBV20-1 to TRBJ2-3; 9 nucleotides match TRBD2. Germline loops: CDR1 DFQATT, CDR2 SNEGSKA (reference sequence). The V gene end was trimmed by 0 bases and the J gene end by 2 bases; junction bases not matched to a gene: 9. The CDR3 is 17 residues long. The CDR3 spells CSARDLRRGGPTDTQYF. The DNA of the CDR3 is TGCAGTGCTAGAGATCTCAGGCGGGGGGGCCCCACAGATACGCAGTATTTT.

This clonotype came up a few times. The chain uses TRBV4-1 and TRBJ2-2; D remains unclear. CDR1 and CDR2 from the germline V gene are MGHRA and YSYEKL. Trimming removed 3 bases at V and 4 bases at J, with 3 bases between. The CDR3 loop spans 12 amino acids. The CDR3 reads CASSQSTGELFF. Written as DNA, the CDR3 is TGCGCCAGCAGCCAGAGCACCGGGGAGCTGTTTTTT.

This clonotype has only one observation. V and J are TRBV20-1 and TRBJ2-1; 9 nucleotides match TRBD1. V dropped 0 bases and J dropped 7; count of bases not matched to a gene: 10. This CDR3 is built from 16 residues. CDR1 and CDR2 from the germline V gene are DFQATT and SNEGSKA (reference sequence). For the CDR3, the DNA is TGCAGTGCTAGAGATAGAATAACCGGGACAGGGAATGAGCAGTTCTTC. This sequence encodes CSARDRITGTGNEQFF.

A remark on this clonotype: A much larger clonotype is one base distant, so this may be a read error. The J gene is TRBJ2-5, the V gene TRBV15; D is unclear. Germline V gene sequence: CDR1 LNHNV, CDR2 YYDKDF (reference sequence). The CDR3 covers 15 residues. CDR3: CATSREFGSQETRYF. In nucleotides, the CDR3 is TGTGCCACCAGCAGAGAATTTGGCTCACAAGAGACCCGGTACTTC.

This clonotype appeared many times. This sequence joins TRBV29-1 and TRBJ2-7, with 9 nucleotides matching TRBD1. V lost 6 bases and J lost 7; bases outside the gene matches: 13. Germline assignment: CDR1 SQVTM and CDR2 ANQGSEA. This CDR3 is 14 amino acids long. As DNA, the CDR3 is TGCAGCGTCCCCGCCTGGGGACAGGGTGGAGAGCAGTACTTC. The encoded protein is CSVPAWGQGGEQYF.

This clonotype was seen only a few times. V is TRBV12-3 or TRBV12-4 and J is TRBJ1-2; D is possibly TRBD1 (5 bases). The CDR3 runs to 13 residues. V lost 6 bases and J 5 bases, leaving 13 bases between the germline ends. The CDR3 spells CASRPGMGYGYTF. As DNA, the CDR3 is TGTGCCAGCAGACCAGGGATGGGGTATGGCTACACCTTC.

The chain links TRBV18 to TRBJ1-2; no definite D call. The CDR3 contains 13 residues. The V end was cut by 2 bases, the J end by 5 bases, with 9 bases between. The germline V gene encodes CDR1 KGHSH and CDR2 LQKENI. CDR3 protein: CASSPERTYGYTF. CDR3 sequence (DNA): TGTGCCAGCTCACCAGAGAGGACTTATGGCTACACCTTC.

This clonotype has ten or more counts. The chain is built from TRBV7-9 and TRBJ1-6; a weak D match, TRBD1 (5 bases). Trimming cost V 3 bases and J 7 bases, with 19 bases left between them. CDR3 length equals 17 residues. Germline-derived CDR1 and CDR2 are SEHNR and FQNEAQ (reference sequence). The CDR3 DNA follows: TGTGCCAGCAGCTTGGACCTTGGCGGATGGGGGAATTCACCCCTCCACTTT. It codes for CASSLDLGGWGNSPLHF. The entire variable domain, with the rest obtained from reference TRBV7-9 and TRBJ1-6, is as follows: DTGVSQNPRHKITKRGQNVTFRCDPISEHNRLYWYRQTLGQGPEFLTYFQNEAQLEKSRLLSDRFSAERPKGSFSTLEIQRTEQGDSAMYLCASSLDLGGWGNSPLHFGNGTRLTVT.

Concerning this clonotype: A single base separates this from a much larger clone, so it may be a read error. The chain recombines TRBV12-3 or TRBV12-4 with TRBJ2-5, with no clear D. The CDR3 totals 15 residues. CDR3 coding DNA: TGTGCCAGCAGTTTAACGGGTTACAGACAAGAGACCCGGTACTTC. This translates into CASSLTGYRQETRYF.

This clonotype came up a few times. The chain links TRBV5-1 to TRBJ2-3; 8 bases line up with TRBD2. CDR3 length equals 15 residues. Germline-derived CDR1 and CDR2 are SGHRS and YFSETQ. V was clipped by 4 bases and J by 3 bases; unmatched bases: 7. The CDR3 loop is CASSPDRGGTDTQYF. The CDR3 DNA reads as TGCGCCAGCAGCCCGGACCGGGGGGGGACAGATACGCAGTATTTT.

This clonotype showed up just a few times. This CDR3 is CASRPASGGYEQYF. As DNA, the CDR3 is TGTGCCAGCAGGCCGGCTAGCGGGGGCTACGAGCAGTACTTC. J is TRBJ2-7 and V is TRBV25-1; TRBD2 matches 10 bases. The V gene's germline CDR1 is MGHDK and CDR2 SYGVNS. CDR3 size: 14 residues. J lost 3 bases, V lost 6 bases, and 5 bases had no gene match.

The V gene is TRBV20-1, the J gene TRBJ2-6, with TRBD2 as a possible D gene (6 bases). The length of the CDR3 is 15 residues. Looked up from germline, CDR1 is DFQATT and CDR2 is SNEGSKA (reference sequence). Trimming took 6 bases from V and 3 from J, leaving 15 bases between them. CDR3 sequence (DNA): TGCAGTGCGTCCGGGGGACTCGGTGGGGCCAACGTCCTGACTTTC. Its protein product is CSASGGLGGANVLTF.

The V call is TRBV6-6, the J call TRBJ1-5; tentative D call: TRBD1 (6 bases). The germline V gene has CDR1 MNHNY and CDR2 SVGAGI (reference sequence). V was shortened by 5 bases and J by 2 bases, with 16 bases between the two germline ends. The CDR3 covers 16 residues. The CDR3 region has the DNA TGTGCCAGCAGTCCACTACAGGGATTGGGCAATCAGCCCCAGCATTTT. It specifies CASSPLQGLGNQPQHF.

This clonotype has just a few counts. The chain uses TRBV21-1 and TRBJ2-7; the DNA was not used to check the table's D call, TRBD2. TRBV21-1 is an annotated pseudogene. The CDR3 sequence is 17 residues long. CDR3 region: CASSKSGGALSSYEQYF. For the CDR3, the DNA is TGTGCCAGCAGCAAATCGGGCGGGGCCCTGAGCTCCTACGAGCAGTACTTC.

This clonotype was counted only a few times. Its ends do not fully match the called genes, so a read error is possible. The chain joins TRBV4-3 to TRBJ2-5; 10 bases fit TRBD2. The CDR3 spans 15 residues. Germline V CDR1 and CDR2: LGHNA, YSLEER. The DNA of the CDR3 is TGCGCCGGCAGCCAAGGACAGCGGGGGGGGGAGACCCAGTACTTC. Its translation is CAGSQGQRGGETQYF.

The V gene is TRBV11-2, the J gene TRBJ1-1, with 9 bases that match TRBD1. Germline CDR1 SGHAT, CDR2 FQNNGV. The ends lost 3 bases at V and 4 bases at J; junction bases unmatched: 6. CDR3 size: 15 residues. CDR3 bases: TGTGCCAGCAGCTTGGGACAGGGATGGGGCACTGAAGCTTTCTTT. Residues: CASSLGQGWGTEAFF. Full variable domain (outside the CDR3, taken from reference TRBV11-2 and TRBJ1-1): EAGVAQSPRYKIIEKRQSVAFWCNPISGHATLYWYQQILGQGPKLLIQFQNNGVVDDSQLPKDRFSAERLKGVDSTLKIQPAKLEDSAVYLCASSLGQGWGTEAFFGQGTRLTVV.

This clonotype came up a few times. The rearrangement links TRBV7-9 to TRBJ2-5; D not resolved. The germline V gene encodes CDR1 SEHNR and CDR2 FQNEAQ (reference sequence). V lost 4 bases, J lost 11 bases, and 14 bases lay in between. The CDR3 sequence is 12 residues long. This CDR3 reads CASSSEAYQQYF. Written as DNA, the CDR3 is TGTGCCAGCAGCTCAGAGGCTTATCAGCAGTACTTC.

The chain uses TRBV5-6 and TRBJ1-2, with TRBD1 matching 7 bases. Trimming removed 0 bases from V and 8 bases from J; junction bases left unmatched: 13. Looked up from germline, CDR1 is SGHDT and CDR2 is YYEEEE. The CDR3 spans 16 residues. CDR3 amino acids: CASSLAGGSLQSGYTF. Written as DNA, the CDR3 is TGTGCCAGCAGCTTGGCAGGGGGGTCCTTGCAGTCGGGCTACACCTTC.

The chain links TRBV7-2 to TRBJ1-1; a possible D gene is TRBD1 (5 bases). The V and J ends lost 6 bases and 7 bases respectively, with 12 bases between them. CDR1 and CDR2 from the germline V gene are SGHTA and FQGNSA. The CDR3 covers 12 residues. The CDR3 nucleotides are TGTGCCAGCAGTTATCAGGGCTATGAAGCTTTCTTT. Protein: CASSYQGYEAFF.